This T cell receptor beta chain was sequenced during a study of blood T cell repertoires in COVID-19. Across the whole study: Samples taken during acute and convalescent COVID-19 were collected in the United States, Italy and Spain.

The CDR3 runs 15 residues. Germline V gene data show CDR1 as MNHEY and CDR2 as SVGAGI. J gave up 8 bases and V 7 bases, and 14 bases lay outside the gene matches. This table comes from immunoSEQ multiplex PCR, and its TCRdb copy is limited to in-frame clones, with some not included. The sample includes fewer than 250,000 clones, roughly 80% of them seen just once. What was sequenced was peripheral blood. V and J are TRBV6-5 and TRBJ1-2, with 9 bases fitting TRBD1. The TCR was taken from a woman aged 45-59 years with acute or convalescent COVID-19. This CDR3 is CASKSPGQGPEGYTF. Written as DNA, the CDR3 is TGTGCCAGCAAGTCCCCGGGACAGGGCCCTGAGGGCTACACCTTC.